What follows are 6 T cell receptor beta chains derived from one specimen sequenced in a study of T cell responses to AZD1222 COVID-19 vaccine. Generated by immunoSEQ multiplex PCR, the TCRdb table keeps only in-frame clones and is missing some. The table records fewer than 30,000 clones, approximately 90% of them present only once. The sample was peripheral blood, taken 28 days after the second AZD1222 dose. Source of these receptors: an adult who received the AZD1222 COVID-19 vaccine.

V and J are TRBV14 and TRBJ2-1; 13 positions match TRBD2. V shed 4 bases, J shed 9 bases, and the junction held 6 bases outside the gene matches. Per germline, CDR1 SGHDN and CDR2 FVKESK. This CDR3 contains 15 residues. CDR3 protein: CASSPGLAGVGEQFF. The CDR3 region has the DNA TGTGCCAGCAGCCCTGGACTAGCGGGAGTGGGTGAGCAGTTCTTC. The complete variable domain, with remaining parts taken from reference TRBV14 and TRBJ2-1, reads EAGVTQFPSHSVIEKGQTVTLRCDPISGHDNLYWYRRVMGKEIKFLLHFVKESKQDESGMPNNRFLAERTGGTYSTLKVQPAELEDSGVYFCASSPGLAGVGEQFFGPGTRLTVL.

The rearrangement joins TRBV28 to TRBJ1-5, with D perhaps TRBD1 (5 bases). V lost 6 bases and J lost 11, with 20 bases in between. Germline lookup yields CDR1 MDHEN and CDR2 SYDVKM. CDR3 length equals 14 residues. The CDR3 loop reads CASRYSGGSGAQHF. CDR3 coding DNA: TGTGCCAGCAGATACAGCGGGGGTAGCGGAGCCCAGCATTTT.

The chain uses TRBV9 and TRBJ2-7, with 10 bases identical to TRBD1. CDR3 length equals 14 residues. Germline loops: CDR1 SGDLS, CDR2 YYNGEE. The J segment lost 3 bases and the V segment lost 3 bases, leaving 3 bases of the junction unmatched. CDR3 coding DNA: TGTGCCAGCAGCGAGGGACAGGGGTTCTACGAGCAGTACTTC. It encodes CASSEGQGFYEQYF.

The chain is built from TRBV24-1 and TRBJ1-5; weak D call: TRBD1 (5 bases). The germline V and J ends were trimmed by 5 bases and 2 bases, with 12 bases remaining between them. Germline assignment: CDR1 KGHDR and CDR2 SFDVKD. The CDR3 runs 15 residues. DNA for the CDR3: TGTGCCACCAGTGCCTATGGGGGTGGCAATCAGCCCCAGCATTTT. It encodes CATSAYGGGNQPQHF.

This chain joins TRBV11-2 and TRBJ2-7; possibly TRBD2 for D (5 bases). This CDR3 region has 15 residues. Trimming took 1 base from V and 0 from J, leaving 10 bases between them. Germline CDR1 reads SGHAT; CDR2 reads FQNNGV. The CDR3 nucleotides are TGTGCCAGCAGCTTAGTAAGCGGAAGCTCCTACGAGCAGTACTTC. As protein: CASSLVSGSSYEQYF.

This sequence joins TRBV13 and TRBJ1-2; the match to TRBD1 covers 7 bases. The J segment lost 0 bases and the V segment lost 5 bases, leaving 6 bases of the junction unmatched. The CDR3 consists of 15 residues. Germline assignment: CDR1 PRHDT and CDR2 FYEKMQ (reference sequence). This chain's CDR3 is CASSQRDSPNYGYTF. DNA of the CDR3: TGTGCCAGCAGCCAAAGGGACAGTCCTAACTATGGCTACACCTTC.